This TCR beta chain stems from a study of CXCR3-negative and CXCR3-positive naive CD8 T cells (dated 2019 in TCRdb). Regarding the complete study: In total, about 135 million TRB reads were obtained, corresponding to roughly 1.5 +/- 0.3 million reads per library. Naive subsets from about five donors and memory cells from 3 donors were included in the TRBV-TRBJ cluster analysis. Diversity and physicochemical repertoire analyses covered 11 donors pooled from two independent experiments. Overall results and qualifications from the work: Compared with CXCR3-negative naive cells, CXCR3-positive naive cells had TRB CDR3s with higher hydrophobicity (lower Kidera factor 4), lower energy, and higher strength and volume indices. Because CXCR3 expression was partially decreased after cryopreservation, freshly isolated PBMCs were used for most assays. Comparably high repertoire diversity was found in both naive subsets, whereas much lower repertoire diversity was found in memory CD8+ T cells. Because surface CD5, which has been linked to self-reactivity in mice, was comparable between naive subsets, TCR interaction strength was also inferred from TRB CDR3 physicochemical properties. Naive CXCR3-negative and CXCR3-positive cells from the same donor showed similar TRBV-TRBJ usage, whereas memory cells showed distinct patterns.

For every CD8+ T cell subset, over 250,000 cells were flow-sorted straight into RLT lysis buffer, and each subset was sorted in triplicate. To keep memory contaminants out, a stringent definition of naive CD8+ T cells was applied: CD45RO-CCR7+CD27+CD95-. Using standard density gradient centrifugation, peripheral blood mononuclear cells were isolated from buffy coats. A FACSAria III was used to flow-sort naive CD8+ T cells into CXCR3-negative and CXCR3-positive populations. An RNeasy Mini Kit was used to extract total RNA from the sorted cells. Sequenced on a NextSeq 550. The Human TCR Profiling Kit (MiLaboratory) was used to make UMI-labeled 5' RACE TRB cDNA libraries. cDNA synthesis used the entire amount of extracted RNA, and PCR amplification then used the entire amount of cDNA produced. Libraries were prepared in parallel using an identical number of PCR cycles. The original methods were these. With a requirement of at least two reads per UMI, MIGEC and MiXCR extracted about 50,000 +/- 10,000 unique UMI-labeled TRB cDNA molecules per library. On average, approximately 40,000 +/- 10,000 functional in-frame TRB CDR3 nucleotide clonotypes lacking stop codons were found per library. Diversity metrics, including normalized Shannon-Wiener and Chao1, were computed in VDJtools after downsampling to 5000 UMI-labeled TRB molecules per sample. VDJtools was used to calculate clonotype-size-weighted physicochemical properties of the central five CDR3 residues, namely interaction energy, strength, volume and Kidera factor 4. One entry per CDR3 protein sequence results from the TCRdb reprocessing of the reads, with DNA left out. TCRdb's processing, not the authors' own work, is the source of the V and J calls. Per the sample table, the count is tens of thousands of distinct CDR3 sequences. The top ten clonotypes cover 0.85% to 1.4% of the sample.

As encoded in the germline V gene, CDR1 is MNHEY while CDR2 is SVGEGT. From cysteine to phenylalanine, the CDR3 is 17 amino acids long. DNA was not recorded. For this clonotype: Its recognized antigen is unknown.

Sequences were obtained from naive CXCR3- CD8+ T cells from blood. Explained via the paper, the cell subset or site label denotes: CD45RO-CCR7+CD27+CD95- naive CD8+ T cells lacking CXCR3 (TNR3-). The chain uses TRBV6-2 or TRBV6-3 and TRBJ2-7; there is no DNA to check the TCRdb D call of TRBD1. The receptor's source is a human donor in good health. Some clones in this sample may be carry-over from other donors' samples. CDR3 loop: CASSYSRYRDSSYEQYF.